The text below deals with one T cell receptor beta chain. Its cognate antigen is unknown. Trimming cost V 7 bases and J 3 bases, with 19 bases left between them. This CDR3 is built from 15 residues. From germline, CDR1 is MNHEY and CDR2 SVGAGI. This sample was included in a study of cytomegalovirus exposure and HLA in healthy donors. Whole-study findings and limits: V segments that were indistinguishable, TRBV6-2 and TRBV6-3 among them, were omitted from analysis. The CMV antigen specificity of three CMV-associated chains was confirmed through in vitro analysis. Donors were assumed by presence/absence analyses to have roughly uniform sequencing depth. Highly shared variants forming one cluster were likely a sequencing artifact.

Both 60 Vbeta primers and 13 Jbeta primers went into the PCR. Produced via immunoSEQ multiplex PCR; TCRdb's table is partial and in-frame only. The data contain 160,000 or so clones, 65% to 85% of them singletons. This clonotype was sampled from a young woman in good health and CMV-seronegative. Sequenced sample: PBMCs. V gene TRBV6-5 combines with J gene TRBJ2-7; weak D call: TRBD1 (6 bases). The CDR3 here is CASTHSWDKRYEQYF. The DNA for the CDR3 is TGTGCCAGCACCCACTCATGGGACAAGCGCTACGAGCAGTACTTC.